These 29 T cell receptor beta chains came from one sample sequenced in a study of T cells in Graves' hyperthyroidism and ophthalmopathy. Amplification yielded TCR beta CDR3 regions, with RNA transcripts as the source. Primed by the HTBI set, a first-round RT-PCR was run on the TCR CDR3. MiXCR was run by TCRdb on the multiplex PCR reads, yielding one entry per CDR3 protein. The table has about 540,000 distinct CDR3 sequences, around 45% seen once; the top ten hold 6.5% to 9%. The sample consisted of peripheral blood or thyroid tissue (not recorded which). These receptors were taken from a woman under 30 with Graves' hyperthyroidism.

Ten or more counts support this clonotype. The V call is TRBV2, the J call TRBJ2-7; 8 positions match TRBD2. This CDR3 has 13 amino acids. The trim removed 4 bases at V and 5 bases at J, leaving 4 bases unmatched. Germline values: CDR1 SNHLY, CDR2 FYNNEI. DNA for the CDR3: TGTGCCAGCAGTGTCGGGACTAGGGACGAGCAGTACTTC. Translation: CASSVGTRDEQYF.

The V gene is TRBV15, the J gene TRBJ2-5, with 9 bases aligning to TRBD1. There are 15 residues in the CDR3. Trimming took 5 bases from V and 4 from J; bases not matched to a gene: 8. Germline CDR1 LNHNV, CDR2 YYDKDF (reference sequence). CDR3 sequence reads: CATSGTGGAGETQYF. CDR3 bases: TGTGCCACCAGCGGAACAGGGGGCGCCGGAGAGACCCAGTACTTC. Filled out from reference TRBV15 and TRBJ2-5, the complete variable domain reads DAMVIQNPRYQVTQFGKPVTLSCSQTLNHNVMYWYQQKSSQAPKLLFHYYDKDFNNEADTPDNFQSRRPNTSFCFLDIRSPGLGDTAMYLCATSGTGGAGETQYFGPGTRLLVL.

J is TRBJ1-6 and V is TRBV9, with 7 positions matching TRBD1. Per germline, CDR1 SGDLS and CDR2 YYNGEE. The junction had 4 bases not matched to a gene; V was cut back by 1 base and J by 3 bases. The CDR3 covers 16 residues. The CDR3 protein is CASSVTGDNYNSPLHF. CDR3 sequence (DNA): TGTGCCAGCAGCGTAACAGGGGACAACTATAATTCACCCCTCCACTTT.

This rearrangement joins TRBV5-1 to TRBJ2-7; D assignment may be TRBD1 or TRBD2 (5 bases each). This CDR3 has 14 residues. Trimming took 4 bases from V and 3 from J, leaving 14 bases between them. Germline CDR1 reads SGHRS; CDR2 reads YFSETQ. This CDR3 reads CASSEAGASYEQYF. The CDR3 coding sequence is TGCGCCAGCAGCGAGGCCGGGGCCAGCTACGAGCAGTACTTC.

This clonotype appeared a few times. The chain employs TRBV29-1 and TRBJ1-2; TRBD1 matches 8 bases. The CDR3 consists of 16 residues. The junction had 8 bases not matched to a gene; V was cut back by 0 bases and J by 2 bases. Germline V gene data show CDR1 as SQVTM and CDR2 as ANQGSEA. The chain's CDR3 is CSVEDLETGENYGYTF. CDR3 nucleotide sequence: TGCAGCGTTGAAGATCTGGAGACAGGGGAGAACTATGGCTACACCTTC.

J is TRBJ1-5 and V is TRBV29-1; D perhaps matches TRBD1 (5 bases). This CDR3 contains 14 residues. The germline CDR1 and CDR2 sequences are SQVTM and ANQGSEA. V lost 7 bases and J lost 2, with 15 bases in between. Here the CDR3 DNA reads TGCAGCGCTAGACCAGGGAGTCGCAATCAGCCCCAGCATTTT. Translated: CSARPGSRNQPQHF.

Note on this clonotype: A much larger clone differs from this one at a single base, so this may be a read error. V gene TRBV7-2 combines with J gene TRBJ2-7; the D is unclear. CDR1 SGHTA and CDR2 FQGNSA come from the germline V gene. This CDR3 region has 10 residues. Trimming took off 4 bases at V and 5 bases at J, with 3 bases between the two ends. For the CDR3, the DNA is TGTGCCAGCAGCTGGGACGAGCAGTACTTC. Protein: CASSWDEQYF.

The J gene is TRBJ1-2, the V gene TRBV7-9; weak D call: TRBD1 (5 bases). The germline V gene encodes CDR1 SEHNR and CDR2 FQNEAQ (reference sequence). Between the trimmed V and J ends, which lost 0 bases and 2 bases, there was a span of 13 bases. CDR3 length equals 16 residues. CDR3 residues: CASSLASRGRNYGYTF. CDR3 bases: TGTGCCAGCAGCTTAGCTAGTCGGGGCAGAAACTATGGCTACACCTTC. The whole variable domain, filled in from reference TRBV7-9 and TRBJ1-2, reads DTGVSQNPRHKITKRGQNVTFRCDPISEHNRLYWYRQTLGQGPEFLTYFQNEAQLEKSRLLSDRFSAERPKGSFSTLEIQRTEQGDSAMYLCASSLASRGRNYGYTFGSGTRLTVV.

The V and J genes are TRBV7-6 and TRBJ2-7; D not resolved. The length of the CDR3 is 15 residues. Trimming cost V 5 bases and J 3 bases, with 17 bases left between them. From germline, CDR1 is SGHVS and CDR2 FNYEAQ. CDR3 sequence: CASSQLPPGSYEQYF. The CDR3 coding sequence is TGTGCCAGCAGCCAACTCCCCCCTGGAAGCTACGAGCAGTACTTC.

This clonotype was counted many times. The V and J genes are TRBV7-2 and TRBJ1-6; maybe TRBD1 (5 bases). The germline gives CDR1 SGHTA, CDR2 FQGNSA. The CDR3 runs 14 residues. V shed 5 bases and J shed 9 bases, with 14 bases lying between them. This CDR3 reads CASSPTGGSSPLHF. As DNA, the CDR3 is TGTGCCAGCAGCCCGACGGGGGGTTCTTCACCCCTCCACTTT.

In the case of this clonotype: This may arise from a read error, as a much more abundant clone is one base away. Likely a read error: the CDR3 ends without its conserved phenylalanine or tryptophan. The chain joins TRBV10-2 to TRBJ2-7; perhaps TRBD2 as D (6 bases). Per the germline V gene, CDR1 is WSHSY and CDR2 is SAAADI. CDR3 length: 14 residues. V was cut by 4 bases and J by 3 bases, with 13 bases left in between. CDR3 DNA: TGCGCCAGCAGTGTGGCTAGCGCCCACTACGAGCAGTACTAC. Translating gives CASSVASAHYEQYY.

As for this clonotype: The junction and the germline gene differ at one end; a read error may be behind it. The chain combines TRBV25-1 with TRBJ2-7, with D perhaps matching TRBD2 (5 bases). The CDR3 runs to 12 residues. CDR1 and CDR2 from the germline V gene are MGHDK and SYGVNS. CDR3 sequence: CASSRSTGELYF. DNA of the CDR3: TGTGCCAGCAGTCGGTCGACCGGGGAGCTGTACTTC.

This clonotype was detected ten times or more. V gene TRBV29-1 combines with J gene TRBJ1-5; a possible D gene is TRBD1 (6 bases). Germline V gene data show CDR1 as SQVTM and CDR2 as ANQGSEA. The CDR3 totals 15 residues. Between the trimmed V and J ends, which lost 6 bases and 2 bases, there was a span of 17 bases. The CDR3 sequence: CSVAQGFDGNQPQHF. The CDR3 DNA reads TGCAGCGTAGCACAGGGCTTTGACGGCAATCAGCCCCAGCATTTT.

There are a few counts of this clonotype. This CDR3 is CASSHPSGTSYEQYF. The CDR3 region has the DNA TGTGCCAGCAGCCACCCCTCCGGGACTTCCTACGAGCAGTACTTC. V is TRBV2 and J is TRBJ2-7; perhaps TRBD2 as D (6 bases). The V end was cut by 6 bases, the J end by 1 base, with 16 bases between. The CDR3 totals 15 residues. Germline V CDR1 and CDR2: SNHLY, FYNNEI.

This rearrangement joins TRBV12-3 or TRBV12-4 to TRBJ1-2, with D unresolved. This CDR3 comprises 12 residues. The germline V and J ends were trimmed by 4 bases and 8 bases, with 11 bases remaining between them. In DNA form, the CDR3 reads TGTGCCAGCAGTTCATGGGTCGGAGGCTACACCTTC. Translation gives CASSSWVGGYTF.

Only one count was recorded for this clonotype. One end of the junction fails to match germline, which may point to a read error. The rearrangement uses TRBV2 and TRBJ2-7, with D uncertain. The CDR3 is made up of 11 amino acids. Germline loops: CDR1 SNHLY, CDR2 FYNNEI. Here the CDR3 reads CASSEVYERYF. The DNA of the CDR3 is TGTGCCAGCAGTGAAGTATACGAGCGGTACTTC.

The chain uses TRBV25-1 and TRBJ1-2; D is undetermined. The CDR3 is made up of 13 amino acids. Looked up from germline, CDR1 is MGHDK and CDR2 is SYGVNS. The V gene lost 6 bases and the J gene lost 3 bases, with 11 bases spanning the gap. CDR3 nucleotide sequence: TGTGCCAGCAGCCGCGAGGAGGACTATGGCTACACCTTC. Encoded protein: CASSREEDYGYTF.

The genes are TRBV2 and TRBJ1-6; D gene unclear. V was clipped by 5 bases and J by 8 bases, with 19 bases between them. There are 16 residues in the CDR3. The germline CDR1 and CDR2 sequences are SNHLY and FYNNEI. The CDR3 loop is CASSPIGLQAHSPLHF. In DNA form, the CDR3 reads TGTGCCAGCAGTCCCATAGGACTGCAAGCCCATTCACCCCTCCACTTT.

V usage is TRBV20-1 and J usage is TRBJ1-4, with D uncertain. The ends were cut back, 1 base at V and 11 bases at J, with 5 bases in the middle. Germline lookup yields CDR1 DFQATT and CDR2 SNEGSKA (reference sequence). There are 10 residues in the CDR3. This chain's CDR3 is CSARAEKLFF. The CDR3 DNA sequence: TGCAGTGCTAGAGCGGAGAAACTGTTTTTT.

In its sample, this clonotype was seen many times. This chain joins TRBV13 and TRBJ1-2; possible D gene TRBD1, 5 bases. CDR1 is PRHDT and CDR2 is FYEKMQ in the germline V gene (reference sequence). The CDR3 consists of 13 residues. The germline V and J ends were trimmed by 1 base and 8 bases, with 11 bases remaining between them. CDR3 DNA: TGTGCCAGCAGCTTAGCGGGGCCATGGGGCTACACCTTC. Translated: CASSLAGPWGYTF.

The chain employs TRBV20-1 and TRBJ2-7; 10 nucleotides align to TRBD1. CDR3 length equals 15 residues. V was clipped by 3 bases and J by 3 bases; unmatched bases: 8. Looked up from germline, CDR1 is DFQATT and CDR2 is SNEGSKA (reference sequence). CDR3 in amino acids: CSARGTGAFIYEQYF. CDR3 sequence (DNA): TGCAGTGCTAGGGGGACAGGGGCGTTTATCTACGAGCAGTACTTC.

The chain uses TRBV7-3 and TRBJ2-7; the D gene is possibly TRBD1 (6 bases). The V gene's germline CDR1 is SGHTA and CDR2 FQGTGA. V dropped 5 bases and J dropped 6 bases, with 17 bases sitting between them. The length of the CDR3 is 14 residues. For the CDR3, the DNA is TGTGCCAGCAGCCATAGCAGGGACATAAGCGAGCAGTACTTC. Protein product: CASSHSRDISEQYF. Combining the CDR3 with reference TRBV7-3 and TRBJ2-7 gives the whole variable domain GAGVSQTPSNKVTEKGKYVELRCDPISGHTALYWYRQSLGQGPEFLIYFQGTGAADDSGLPNDRFFAVRPEGSVSTLKIQRTERGDSAVYLCASSHSRDISEQYFGPGTRLTVT.

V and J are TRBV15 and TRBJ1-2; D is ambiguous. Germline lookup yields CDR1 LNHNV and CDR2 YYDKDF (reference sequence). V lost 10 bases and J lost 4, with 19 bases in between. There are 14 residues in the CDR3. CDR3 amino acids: CASNKREQPYGYTF. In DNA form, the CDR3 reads TGTGCCAGCAACAAAAGGGAACAGCCCTATGGCTACACCTTC.

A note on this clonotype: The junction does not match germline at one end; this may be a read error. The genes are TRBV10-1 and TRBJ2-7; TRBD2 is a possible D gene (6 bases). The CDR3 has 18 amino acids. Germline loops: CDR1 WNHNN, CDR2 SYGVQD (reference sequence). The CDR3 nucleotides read TGTGCCAGCAGCAACACCTATGGTAGCGGAGGAGCCTCCTACGAGCAGTACTTC. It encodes CASSNTYGSGGASYEQYF.

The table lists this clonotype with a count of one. This CDR3 is CASSLVSGPSGNTIYF. For the CDR3, the DNA is TGTGCCAGCAGCTTGGTTTCAGGCCCCTCTGGAAACACCATATATTTT. This chain uses TRBV7-9 with TRBJ1-3; D gene unclear. This CDR3 has 16 residues. Deletions cut 3 bases from V and 0 bases from J, with 12 bases between. The germline V gene encodes CDR1 SEHNR and CDR2 FQNEAQ (reference sequence).

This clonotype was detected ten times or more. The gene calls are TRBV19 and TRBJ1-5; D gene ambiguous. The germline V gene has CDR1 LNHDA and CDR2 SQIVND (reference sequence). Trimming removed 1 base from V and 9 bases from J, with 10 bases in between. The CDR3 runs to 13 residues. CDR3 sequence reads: CASSIGEPWPQHF. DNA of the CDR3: TGTGCCAGTAGTATAGGGGAGCCATGGCCCCAGCATTTT.

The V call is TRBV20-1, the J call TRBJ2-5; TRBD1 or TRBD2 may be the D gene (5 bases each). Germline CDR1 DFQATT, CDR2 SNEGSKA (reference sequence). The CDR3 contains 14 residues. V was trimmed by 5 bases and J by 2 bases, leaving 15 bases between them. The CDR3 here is CSAGASPYQETQYF. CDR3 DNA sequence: TGCAGTGCTGGGGCTAGCCCTTATCAAGAGACCCAGTACTTC.

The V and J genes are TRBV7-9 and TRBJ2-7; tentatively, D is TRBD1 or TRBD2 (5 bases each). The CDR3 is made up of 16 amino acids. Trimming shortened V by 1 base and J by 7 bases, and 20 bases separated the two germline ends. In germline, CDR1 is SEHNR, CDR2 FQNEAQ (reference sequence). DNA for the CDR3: TGTGCCAGCAGCTTAGAATTGGGGAGAGGGGCTCGGGAGCAGTACTTC. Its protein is CASSLELGRGAREQYF.

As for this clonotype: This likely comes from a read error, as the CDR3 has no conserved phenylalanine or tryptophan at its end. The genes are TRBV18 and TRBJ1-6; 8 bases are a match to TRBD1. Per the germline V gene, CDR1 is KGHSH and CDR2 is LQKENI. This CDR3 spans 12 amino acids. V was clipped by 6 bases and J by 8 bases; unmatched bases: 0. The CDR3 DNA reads TGTGCCAGCTCGGACAGGGATTCACCCCTCCACTCT. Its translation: CASSDRDSPLHS.